The TCR beta chain under discussion was sequenced for a study of T cell repertoires in cytomegalovirus infection. Turning to the study itself: Used in the study were CMV epitopes, some recently identified and HLA-C-restricted, others well-studied and HLA-B-restricted. CMV infection and matching HLA type were both indicated by public TCR beta signatures. Study observations and caveats: Carriage of CMV together with the relevant HLA was identifiable through cumulative public TCR beta family frequency. The ex vivo response was dominated by HLA-C-restricted CMV-specific TCR beta clonotypes.

TCRdb re-analysed the reads in MiXCR, keeping a single row per CDR3 protein. The table lists about 350,000 distinct CDR3 sequences, around a third of them singletons. As regards this clonotype: Antigen specificity is unknown.

This clonotype originated in a human donor in good health (CMV status not recorded). Some clones in this sample may be carry-over from other donors' samples. The sample here was cultured PBMCs, taken from culture after CMV antigen stimulation.

CDR3 sequence: CASSQARGSPLHF. The CDR3 nucleotides are TGTGCCAGCAGCCAAGCCCGTGGGTCACCCCTCCACTTT. V usage is TRBV4-2 and J usage is TRBJ1-6; D unresolved. V was shortened by 1 base and J by 10 bases, with 8 bases between the two germline ends. Looked up from germline, CDR1 is LGHNA and CDR2 is YNFKEQ. The CDR3 consists of 13 residues.